This TCR beta chain was recorded in a study of OX40 agonist ivuxolimab in advanced cancers. The V gene's germline CDR1 is SGHAT and CDR2 FQNNGV. Deletions cut 1 base from V and 8 bases from J, with 5 bases between. The CDR3 sequence is 12 residues long. The table came from immunoSEQ multiplex PCR; TCRdb's copy has only in-frame clones and leaves some out. The sample lists approximately 31,000 clones, over 75% occurring once. Concerning this clone itself: Its antigen is not identified.

Broader study findings: Clonal expansion by week 6 occurred in CD4+ and CD8+ blood T cells (at 0.1 to 3.0 mg/kg). Some of the lowest clonal expansion was seen in partial responders at 0.1-3.0 mg/kg.

This TCR was recovered from an adult with an advanced solid tumor such as melanoma, head and neck, liver or kidney cancer. This specimen was CD4+ or CD8+ T cells sorted from blood, taken in a trial of the OX40 agonist ivuxolimab. The V call is TRBV11-2, the J call TRBJ1-4, with unresolved D. The CDR3 loop reads CASSLAGEKLFF. As DNA, the CDR3 is TGTGCCAGCAGCTTAGCGGGGGAAAAACTGTTTTTT.